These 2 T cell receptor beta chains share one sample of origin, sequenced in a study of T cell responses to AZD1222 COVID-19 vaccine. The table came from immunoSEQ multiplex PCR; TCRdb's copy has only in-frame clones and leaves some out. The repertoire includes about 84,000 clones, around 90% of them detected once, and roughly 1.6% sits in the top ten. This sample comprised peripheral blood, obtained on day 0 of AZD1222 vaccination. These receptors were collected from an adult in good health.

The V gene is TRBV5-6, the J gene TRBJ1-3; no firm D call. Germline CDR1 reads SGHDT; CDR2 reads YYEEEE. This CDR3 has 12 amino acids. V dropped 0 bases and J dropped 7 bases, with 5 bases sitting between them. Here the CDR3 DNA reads TGTGCCAGCAGCTTGGGGGCGAACACCATATATTTT. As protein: CASSLGANTIYF.

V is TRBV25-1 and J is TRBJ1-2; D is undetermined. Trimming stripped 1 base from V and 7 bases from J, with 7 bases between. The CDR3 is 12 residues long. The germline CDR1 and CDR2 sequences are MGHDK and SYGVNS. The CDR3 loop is CASSEWSVGYTF. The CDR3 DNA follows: TGTGCCAGCAGTGAATGGAGCGTTGGCTACACCTTC.